This section outlines one T cell receptor beta chain sequence together with its context. CDR1 and CDR2 (germline): MNHEY, SMNVEV (reference sequence). CDR3 length equals 12 residues. Trimming pared 5 bases from V and 11 bases from J, leaving 12 bases between. This specimen comes from a study of shared clonotypes between healthy human individuals. The data were produced by immunoSEQ multiplex PCR, yet TCRdb's version contains in-frame clones alone and is incomplete. The sample lists about 2.4 million clones, 90% to 95% occurring once. The origin of this receptor is a man younger than 35 in good health. Some clones in this sample may be carry-over from other donors' samples. The source material was naive CD4+ T cells from PBMCs. Stated subset: CD45RA+ positively selected. The genes are TRBV27 and TRBJ1-4; D may be TRBD1 (6 bases). The CDR3 region is CASSDHREKLFF. Here the CDR3 DNA reads TGTGCCAGCAGTGACCACAGGGAGAAACTGTTTTTT.